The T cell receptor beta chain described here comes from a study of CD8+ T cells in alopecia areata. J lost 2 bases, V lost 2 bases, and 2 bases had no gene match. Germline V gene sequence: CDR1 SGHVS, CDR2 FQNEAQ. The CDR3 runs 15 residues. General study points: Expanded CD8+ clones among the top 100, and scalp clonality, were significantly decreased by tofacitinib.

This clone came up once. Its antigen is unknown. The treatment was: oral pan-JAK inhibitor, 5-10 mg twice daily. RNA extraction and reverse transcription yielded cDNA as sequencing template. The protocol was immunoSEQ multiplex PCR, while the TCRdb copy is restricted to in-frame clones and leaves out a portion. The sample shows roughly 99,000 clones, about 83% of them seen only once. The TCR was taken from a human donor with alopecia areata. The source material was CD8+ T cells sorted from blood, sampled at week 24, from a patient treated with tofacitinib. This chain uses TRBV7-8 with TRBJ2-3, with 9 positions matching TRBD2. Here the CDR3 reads CASSLSGGNTDTQYF. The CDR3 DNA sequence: TGTGCCAGCAGCTTAAGCGGGGGGAACACAGATACGCAGTATTTT.